This section outlines one T cell receptor (beta chain) sequence together with its context. Antigen: not known. The data stem from a study of CD8 T cells in ankylosing spondylitis. The CDR3 runs to 13 residues. CDR1 and CDR2 from the germline V gene are LGHNA and YNFKEQ. V shed 0 bases and J shed 4 bases, with 6 bases lying between them. TCRdb reanalysed the 5' RACE reads using MiXCR and keeps one entry per CDR3 protein. The sample contains 250,000 to 350,000 distinct CDR3 sequences, 15% to 25% of which appear only once. Study findings and constraints: Peripheral blood samples showed relatively rare disease-linked clones, and these clones were CD8+.

The sequenced sample consisted of blood, either unsorted or a sorted T cell fraction (not recorded which). The TCR sequence derives from a male donor with ankylosing spondylitis or in good health (not recorded which). The V and J genes are TRBV4-2 and TRBJ1-1; D ambiguous. The CDR3 DNA reads as TGTGCCAGCAGCCAAGAACGGGTCACTGAAGCTTTCTTT. It codes for CASSQERVTEAFF.